Reported below is one T cell receptor (beta chain). What it binds is unknown. Donors were nominally healthy when sampled, though unrecorded immune exposures were likely. Germline lookup yields CDR1 ENHRY and CDR2 SYGVKD. Trimming removed 6 bases from V and 6 bases from J; junction bases left unmatched: 0. CDR3 length: 12 residues. The sample comes from a study of cytomegalovirus exposure and HLA in healthy donors. Across the study: A data release that came early held roughly 85 million unique TCRs from HLA-typed donors. Findings of the study overall: By HLA locus, TCR association rates varied in a later analysis, with DRB1 showing the most and HLA-C the fewest. Based on reports, TCR beta sequences accurately predicted HLA-A and HLA-B alleles for most subjects.

PCR was performed using 60 Vbeta and 13 Jbeta primers. The repertoire was sequenced with immunoSEQ multiplex PCR; TCRdb's copy has only in-frame clones and lacks some. The sample holds about 160,000 clones, about 82% seen once. The rearrangement joins TRBV10-3 to TRBJ2-2; TRBD1 aligns across 8 bases. Specimen: PBMCs. The TCR was taken from a woman in her 30s in good health and CMV-seropositive. For the CDR3, the DNA is TGTGCCATCAGGGACAGGGCCGGGGAGCTGTTTTTT. Translating it yields CAIRDRAGELFF.